This passage covers 5 T cell receptor beta chains from one sample sequenced in a study of monozygotic twins with inflammatory bowel disease. TCRdb reanalyzed the 5' RACE reads and collapses them to one entry per CDR3 protein, without DNA. The table gives approximately 100,000 distinct CDR3 sequences; the top ten clones make up 9.5% to 15% of it. Sequencing was performed on blood. The receptors were sampled from a human donor with ulcerative colitis or Crohn's disease, or a healthy co-twin of an affected twin (not recorded which).

The gene calls are TRBV7-2 and TRBJ2-1; TCRdb picks TRBD1, but there is no DNA to check that call. Germline CDR1 reads SGHTA; CDR2 reads FQGNSA. CDR3 size: 15 residues. The CDR3 sequence: CASSLGQVTWNEQFF.

The chain employs TRBV5-1 and TRBJ2-5; with no DNA, the TCRdb D assignment of TRBD1 cannot be verified. CDR3 size: 17 residues. The germline CDR1 and CDR2 sequences are SGHRS and YFSETQ. CDR3: CASSLRTMGDPQETQYF.

The chain employs TRBV7-2 and TRBJ2-2; there is no DNA to check the TCRdb D call of TRBD1. CDR3 length: 15 residues. CDR1 is SGHTA, CDR2 FQGNSA, per germline. The CDR3 sequence: CASRMGGTNTGELFF.

This sequence joins TRBV6-1 and TRBJ2-4; the TRBD2 assignment by TCRdb is unverifiable without DNA. The CDR3 is 15 residues long. Germline V gene sequence: CDR1 MNHNS, CDR2 SASEGT. The CDR3 here is CASSVGRPGPNIQYF.

V and J are TRBV18 and TRBJ2-7. This CDR3 has 12 residues. Germline CDR1 reads KGHSH; CDR2 reads LQKENI. The CDR3 spells CASSPLSYEQYF.